Here is one TCR beta chain with its context. What antigen it recognizes has not been identified. Its ends do not fully match the called genes, so a read error is possible. These data originate in a study of blood T cell repertoires in COVID-19 (TCRdb year 2020). Regarding the research as a whole: Samples from collaborators originated in the United States, Italy and Spain and spanned both the acute and convalescent phases of COVID-19. The prospective study material was composed of cDNA or gDNA derived from T cells, B-cell-depleted T cells, or PBMCs. The dataset comprised deeply sampled blood TCRbeta repertoires from subjects exposed to, actively infected with, or recovered from COVID-19. The repertoires were released in a freely available public database meant as a resource for research on the immune response to SARS-CoV-2. The samples were drawn from two sources: the first 160 participants of the ongoing ImmuneRACE study, and about 1,300 subjects contributed by 6 global collaborators. A de-identified subject ID, COVID-19 status, age in years and sex were almost always included in the sample metadata. Where available, HLA class I and class II types were taken from metadata supplied by the sample provider and were not determined by assay-based typing. Beyond this particular receptor, the publication reports: How much clinical and demographic metadata was included differed by source and by participant, and the metadata was provided uncurated.

Participants in the prospective study were aged about 18 to 89 years, lived in 24 United States geographic areas, and enrolled through a virtual design. Cohort assignment in the prospective study relied on participant-reported clinical history from a screening survey and a study questionnaire. Mobile phlebotomists in the prospective study collected whole blood, serum and a nasopharyngeal or oropharyngeal swab from every participant. Participants in the prospective study had the option to provide additional blood draws and questionnaires over a roughly 2-month period. Before DNA extraction, blood samples from the prospective study were shipped at room temperature or frozen. TCRbeta CDR3 regions were amplified from genomic DNA using the immunoSEQ Assay, a bias-controlled multiplex PCR. In the authors' own workflow: The number of nucleated cells in each sample was estimated by amplification of reference gene primers within the assay. To quantify the absolute abundance of each unique TCRbeta CDR3 rearrangement, sequence reads were collapsed and filtered. For each sample, productive Simpson clonality was calculated as the square root of Simpson's diversity index across productive rearrangements. What TCRdb holds here is the immuneACCESS table cut down to in-frame rearrangements. Part of the clones is not present; checked against another copy, under half of the missing clones reflect an unresolved V gene, and the others are unexplained. V, J and clone size reflect that table, while D and trimming were determined from the DNA. The sample table records 230,000 or so clones; around 88% of these occur just once. The ten largest clonotypes hold roughly 15% of the sample.

CDR1 MNHEY and CDR2 SVGAGI are derived from the germline V gene. Including cysteine and phenylalanine, the CDR3 has 11 amino acids. The kept DNA is CDR3 alone, 33 bases in frame from the first base. Sequencing was performed on PBMCs or T cells enriched from blood (not recorded which). The clonotype originates from a woman in her forties or fifties with acute COVID-19. The receptor chain draws on TRBV6-5 and TRBJ1-2, with TRBD1 identical over 8 junction bases. The nucleotides read TGTGCCGGCAGGGGGCGGGAGGGCTACACCTTC. This is translated as CAGRGREGYTF.